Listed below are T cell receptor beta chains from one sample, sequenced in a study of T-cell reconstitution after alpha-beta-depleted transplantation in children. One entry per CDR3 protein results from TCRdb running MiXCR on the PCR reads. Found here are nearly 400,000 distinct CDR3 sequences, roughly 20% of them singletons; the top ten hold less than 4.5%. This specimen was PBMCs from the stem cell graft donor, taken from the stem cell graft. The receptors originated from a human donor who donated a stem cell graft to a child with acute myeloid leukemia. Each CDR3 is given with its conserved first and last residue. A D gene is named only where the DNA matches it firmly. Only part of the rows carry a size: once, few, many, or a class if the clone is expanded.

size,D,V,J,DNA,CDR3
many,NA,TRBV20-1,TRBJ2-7,TGCAGCGGAGGTAGCCTCTCCTACGAGCAGTACTTC,CSGGSLSYEQYF
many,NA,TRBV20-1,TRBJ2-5,TGCAGTGGGTGGAGGCAAGAGACCCAGTACTTC,CSGWRQETQYF
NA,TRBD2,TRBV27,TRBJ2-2,TGTGCCAGCAGTTTAATAGCGGGAAGCCTAAACACCGGGGAGCTGTTTTTT,CASSLIAGSLNTGELFF
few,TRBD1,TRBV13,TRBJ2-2,TGTGCCAGCAGCCTGCGGACAGGGGGAGCCGGGGAGCTGTTTTTT,CASSLRTGGAGELFF
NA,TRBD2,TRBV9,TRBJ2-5,TGTGCCAGCAGCGTAGCACCAACTAGCGAAGAGACCCAGTACTTC,CASSVAPTSEETQYF
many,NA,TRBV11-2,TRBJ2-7,TGTGCCAGCAGCTTCACCGCGAATCCCTACGAGCAGTACTTC,CASSFTANPYEQYF
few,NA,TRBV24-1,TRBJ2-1,TGTGCCACCAGTGATTCAATCGAGGACAATGAGCAGTTCTTC,CATSDSIEDNEQFF
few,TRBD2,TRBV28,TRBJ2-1,TGTGCCAGCAGTATAGCGGGAGGCGCCTGGAATGAGCAGTTCTTC,CASSIAGGAWNEQFF
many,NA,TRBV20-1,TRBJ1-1,TGCAGTGCTAGACCAGCGGAGGTTAAGGACACTGAAGCTTTCTTT,CSARPAEVKDTEAFF
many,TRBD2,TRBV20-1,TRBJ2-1,TGCAGTGCTAGAGAAACTAGCGGGCGAGCCTACAATGAGCAGTTCTTC,CSARETSGRAYNEQFF
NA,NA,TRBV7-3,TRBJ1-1,TGTGCCAGCAGCGTAGGACAGAAGAACACTGAAGCTTTCTTT,CASSVGQKNTEAFF
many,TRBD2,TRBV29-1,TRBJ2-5,TGCAGCGTCCCTAGCGGGAGACGAGAGACCCAGTACTTC,CSVPSGRRETQYF
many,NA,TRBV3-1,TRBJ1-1,TGTGCCAGCAGCCATAGAGCCAGGGGTGGCATCACTGAAGCTTTCTTT,CASSHRARGGITEAFF